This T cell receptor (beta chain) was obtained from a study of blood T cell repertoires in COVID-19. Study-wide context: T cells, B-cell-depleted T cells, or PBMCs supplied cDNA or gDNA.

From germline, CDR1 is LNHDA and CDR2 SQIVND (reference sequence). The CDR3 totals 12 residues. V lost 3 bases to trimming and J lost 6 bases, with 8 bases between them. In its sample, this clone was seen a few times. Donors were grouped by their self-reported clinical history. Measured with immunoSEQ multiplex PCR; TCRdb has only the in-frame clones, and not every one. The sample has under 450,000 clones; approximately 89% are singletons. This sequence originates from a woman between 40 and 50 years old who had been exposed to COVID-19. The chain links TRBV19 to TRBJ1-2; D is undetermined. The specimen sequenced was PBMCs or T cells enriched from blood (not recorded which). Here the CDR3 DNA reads TGTGCCAGTAGTATCCCCTCTCATGGCTACACCTTC. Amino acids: CASSIPSHGYTF.